This T cell receptor beta chain is drawn from a study of control samples from healthy donors and cancer patients. TCRdb's copy holds only in-frame clones and misses some; the assay was immunoSEQ multiplex PCR. Of roughly 100,000 clones in the sample, 83% are singletons; the top ten hold under 15%. J was trimmed by 4 bases and V by 1 base; bases with no gene match: 8. The V gene's germline CDR1 is SGHTA and CDR2 FQGNSA. The CDR3 is 16 amino acids. The rearrangement joins TRBV7-2 to TRBJ2-7; 9 bases agree with TRBD2. The sample consisted of blood. The sequence was obtained from a woman aged 45-59 years in good health. CDR3 bases: TGTGCCAGCAGCTTAGTCGGCGGGAGGGTGAAGTACGAGCAGTACTTC. Translation: CASSLVGGRVKYEQYF.